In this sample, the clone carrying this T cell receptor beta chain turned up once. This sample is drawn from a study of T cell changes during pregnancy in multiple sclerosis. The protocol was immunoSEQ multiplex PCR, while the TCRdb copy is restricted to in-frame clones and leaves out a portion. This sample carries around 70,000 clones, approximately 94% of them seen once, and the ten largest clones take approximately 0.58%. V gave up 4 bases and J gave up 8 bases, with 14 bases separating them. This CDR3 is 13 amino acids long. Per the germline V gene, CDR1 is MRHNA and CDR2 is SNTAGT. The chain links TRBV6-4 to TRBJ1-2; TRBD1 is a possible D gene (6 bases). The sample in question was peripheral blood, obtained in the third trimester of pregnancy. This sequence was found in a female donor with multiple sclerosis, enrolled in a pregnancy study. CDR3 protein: CASSATGAVGYTF. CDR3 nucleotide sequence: TGTGCCAGCAGTGCGACAGGCGCGGTCGGCTACACCTTC.